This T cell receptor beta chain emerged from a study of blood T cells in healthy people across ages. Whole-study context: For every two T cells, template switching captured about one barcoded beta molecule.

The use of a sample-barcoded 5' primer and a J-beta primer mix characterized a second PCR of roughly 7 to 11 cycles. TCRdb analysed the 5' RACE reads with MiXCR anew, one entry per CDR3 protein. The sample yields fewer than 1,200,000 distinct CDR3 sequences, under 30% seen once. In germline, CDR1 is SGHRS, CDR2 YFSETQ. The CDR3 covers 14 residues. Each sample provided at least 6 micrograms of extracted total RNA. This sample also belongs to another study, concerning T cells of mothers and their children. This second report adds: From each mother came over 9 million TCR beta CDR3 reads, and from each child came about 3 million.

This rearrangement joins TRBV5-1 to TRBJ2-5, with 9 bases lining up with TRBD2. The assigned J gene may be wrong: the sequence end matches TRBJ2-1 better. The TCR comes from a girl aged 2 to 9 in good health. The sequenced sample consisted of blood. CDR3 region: CASSGGGAPNEQFF. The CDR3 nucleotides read TGCGCCAGCAGCGGCGGGGGGGCCCCCAACGAGCAGTTCTTC.